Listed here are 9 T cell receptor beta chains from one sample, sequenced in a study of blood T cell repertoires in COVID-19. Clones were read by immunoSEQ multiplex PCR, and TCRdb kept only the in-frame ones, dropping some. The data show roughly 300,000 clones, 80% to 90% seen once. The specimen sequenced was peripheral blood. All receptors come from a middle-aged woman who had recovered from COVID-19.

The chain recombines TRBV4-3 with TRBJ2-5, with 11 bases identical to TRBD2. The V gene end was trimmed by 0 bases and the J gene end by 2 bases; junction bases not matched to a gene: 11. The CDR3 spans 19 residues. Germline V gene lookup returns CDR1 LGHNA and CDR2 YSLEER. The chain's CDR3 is CASSQEGPGLAAAQETQYF. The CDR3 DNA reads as TGCGCCAGCAGCCAAGAAGGACCGGGACTAGCGGCTGCTCAAGAGACCCAGTACTTC.

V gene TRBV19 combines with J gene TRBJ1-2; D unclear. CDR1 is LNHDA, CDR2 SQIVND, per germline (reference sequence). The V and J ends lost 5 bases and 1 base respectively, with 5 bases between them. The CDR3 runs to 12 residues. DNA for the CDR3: TGTGCCAGTAGTTCAGATAACTATGGCTACACCTTC. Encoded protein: CASSSDNYGYTF.

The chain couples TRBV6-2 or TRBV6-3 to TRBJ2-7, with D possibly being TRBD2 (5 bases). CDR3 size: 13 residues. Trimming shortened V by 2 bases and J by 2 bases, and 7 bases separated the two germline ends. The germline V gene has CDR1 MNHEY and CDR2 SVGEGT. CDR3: CASSYGSTYEQYF. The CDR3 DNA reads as TGTGCCAGCAGTTACGGGAGCACCTACGAGCAGTACTTC.

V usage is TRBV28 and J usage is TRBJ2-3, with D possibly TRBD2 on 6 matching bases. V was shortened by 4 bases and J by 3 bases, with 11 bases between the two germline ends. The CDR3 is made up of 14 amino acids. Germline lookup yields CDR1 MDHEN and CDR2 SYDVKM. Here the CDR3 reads CASSSTRGTDTQYF. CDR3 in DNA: TGTGCCAGCAGTTCGACTAGAGGGACAGATACGCAGTATTTT.

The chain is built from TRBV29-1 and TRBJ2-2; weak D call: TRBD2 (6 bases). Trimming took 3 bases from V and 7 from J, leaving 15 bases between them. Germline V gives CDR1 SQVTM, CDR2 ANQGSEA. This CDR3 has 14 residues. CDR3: CSVDTPRGGGELFF. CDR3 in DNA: TGCAGCGTTGATACCCCAAGGGGAGGCGGGGAGCTGTTTTTT.

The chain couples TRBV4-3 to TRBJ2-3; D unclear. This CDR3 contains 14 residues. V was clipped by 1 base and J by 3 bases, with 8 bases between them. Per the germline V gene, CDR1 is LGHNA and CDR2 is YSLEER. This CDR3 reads CASSQGLITDTQYF. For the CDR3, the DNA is TGCGCCAGCAGCCAAGGTTTAATAACAGATACGCAGTATTTT.

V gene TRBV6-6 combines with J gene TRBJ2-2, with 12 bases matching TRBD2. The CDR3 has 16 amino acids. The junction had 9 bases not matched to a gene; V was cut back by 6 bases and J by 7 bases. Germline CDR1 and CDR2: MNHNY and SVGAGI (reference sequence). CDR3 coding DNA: TGTGCCAGCAGACCCCCTAGCGGGGGGGTGTTCGGGGAGCTGTTTTTT. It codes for CASRPPSGGVFGELFF.

The CDR3 loop reads CASSRLAGGLSGELFF. The CDR3, as DNA: TGTGCCAGCAGCCGACTAGCGGGGGGCTTGTCCGGGGAGCTGTTTTTT. The genes are TRBV3-1 (or the pseudogene TRBV3-2) and TRBJ2-2; TRBD2 matches 13 bases. The length of the CDR3 is 16 residues. J gave up 6 bases and V 4 bases, and 5 bases lay outside the gene matches. Germline assignment: CDR1 LGHDT and CDR2 YNNKEL (reference sequence).

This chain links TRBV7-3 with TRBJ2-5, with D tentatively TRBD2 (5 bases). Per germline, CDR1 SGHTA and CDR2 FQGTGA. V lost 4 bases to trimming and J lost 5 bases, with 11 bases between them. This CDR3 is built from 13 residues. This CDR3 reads CASSWGAGETQYF. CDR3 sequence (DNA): TGTGCCAGCAGCTGGGGAGCCGGGGAGACCCAGTACTTC.